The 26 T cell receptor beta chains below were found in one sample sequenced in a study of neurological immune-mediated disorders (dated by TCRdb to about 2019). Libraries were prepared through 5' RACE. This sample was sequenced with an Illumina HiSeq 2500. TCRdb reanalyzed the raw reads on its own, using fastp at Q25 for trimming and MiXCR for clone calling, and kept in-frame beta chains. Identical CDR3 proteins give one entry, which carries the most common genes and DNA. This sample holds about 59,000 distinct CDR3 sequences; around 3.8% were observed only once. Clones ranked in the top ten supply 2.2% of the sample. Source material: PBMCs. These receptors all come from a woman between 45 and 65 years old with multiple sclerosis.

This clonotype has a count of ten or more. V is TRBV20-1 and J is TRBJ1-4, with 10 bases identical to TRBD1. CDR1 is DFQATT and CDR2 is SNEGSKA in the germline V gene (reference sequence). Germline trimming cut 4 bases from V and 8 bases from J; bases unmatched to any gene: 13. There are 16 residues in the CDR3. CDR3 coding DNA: TGCAGTGCTATATTCCCGACAGGGGGCGGTTACGAAAAACTGTTTTTT. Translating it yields CSAIFPTGGGYEKLFF.

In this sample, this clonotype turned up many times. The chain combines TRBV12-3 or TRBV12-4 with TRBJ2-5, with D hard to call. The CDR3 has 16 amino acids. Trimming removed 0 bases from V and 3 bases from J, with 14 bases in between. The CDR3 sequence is CASSLARPVGEETQYF. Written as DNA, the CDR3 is TGTGCCAGCAGTTTAGCACGGCCTGTTGGGGAAGAGACCCAGTACTTC.

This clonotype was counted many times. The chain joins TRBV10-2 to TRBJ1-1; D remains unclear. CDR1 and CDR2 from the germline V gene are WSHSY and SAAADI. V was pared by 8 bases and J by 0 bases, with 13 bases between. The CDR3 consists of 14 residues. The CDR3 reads CASWTGFMNTEAFF. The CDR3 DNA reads TGCGCCAGCTGGACGGGGTTCATGAACACTGAAGCTTTCTTT.

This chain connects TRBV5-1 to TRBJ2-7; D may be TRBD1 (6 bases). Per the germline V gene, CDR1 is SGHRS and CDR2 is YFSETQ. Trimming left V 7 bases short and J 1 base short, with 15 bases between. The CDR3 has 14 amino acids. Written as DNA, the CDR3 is TGCGCCAGCCGCTCCCACACAGGGTCCTACGAGCAGTACTTC. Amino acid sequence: CASRSHTGSYEQYF.

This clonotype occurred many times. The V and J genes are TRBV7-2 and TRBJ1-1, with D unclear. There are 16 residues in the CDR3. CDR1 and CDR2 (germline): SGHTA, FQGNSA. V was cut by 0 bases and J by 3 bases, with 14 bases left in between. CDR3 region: CASSLAGPIMYTEAFF. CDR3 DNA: TGTGCCAGCAGCTTAGCAGGGCCTATAATGTACACTGAAGCTTTCTTT. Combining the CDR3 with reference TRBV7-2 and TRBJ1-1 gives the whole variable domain GAGVSQSPSNKVTEKGKDVELRCDPISGHTALYWYRQSLGQGLEFLIYFQGNSAPDKSGLPSDRFSAERTGGSVSTLTIQRTQQEDSAVYLCASSLAGPIMYTEAFFGQGTRLTVV.

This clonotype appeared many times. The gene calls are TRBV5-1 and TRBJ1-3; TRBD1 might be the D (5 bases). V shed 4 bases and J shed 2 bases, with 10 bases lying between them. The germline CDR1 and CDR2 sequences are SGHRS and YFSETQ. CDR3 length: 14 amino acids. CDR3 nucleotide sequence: TGCGCCAGCAGCACAAGGGACGCTGGAAACACCATATATTTT. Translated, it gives CASSTRDAGNTIYF.

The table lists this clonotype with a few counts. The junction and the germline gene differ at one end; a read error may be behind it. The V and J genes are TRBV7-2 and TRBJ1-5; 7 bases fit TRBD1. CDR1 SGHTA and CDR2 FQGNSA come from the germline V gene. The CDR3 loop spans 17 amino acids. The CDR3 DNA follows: TGTGCCAGCAGCCCCATGGGCAGGGGGTATAGCAATCAGCCCCAGAATTTT. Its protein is CASSPMGRGYSNQPQNF.

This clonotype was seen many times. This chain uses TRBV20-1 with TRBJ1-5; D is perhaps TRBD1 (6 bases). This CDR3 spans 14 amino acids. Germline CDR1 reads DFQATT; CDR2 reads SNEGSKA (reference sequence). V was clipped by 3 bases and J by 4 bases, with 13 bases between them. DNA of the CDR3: TGCAGTGCTAGGGACCAGGGGCTGAATCAGCCCCAGCATTTT. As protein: CSARDQGLNQPQHF.

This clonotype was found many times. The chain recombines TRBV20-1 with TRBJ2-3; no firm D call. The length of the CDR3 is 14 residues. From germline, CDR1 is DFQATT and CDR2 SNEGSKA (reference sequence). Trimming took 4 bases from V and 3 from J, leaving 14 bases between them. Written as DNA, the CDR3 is TGCAGTGCTACAACCCCCGATTCGACAGATACGCAGTATTTT. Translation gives CSATTPDSTDTQYF.

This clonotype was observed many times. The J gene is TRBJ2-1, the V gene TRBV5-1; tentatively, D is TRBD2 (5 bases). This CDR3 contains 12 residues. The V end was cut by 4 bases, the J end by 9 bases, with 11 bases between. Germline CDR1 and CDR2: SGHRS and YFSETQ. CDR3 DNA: TGCGCCAGCAGCGGCACTAGGCGTGAGCAGTTCTTC. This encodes CASSGTRREQFF.

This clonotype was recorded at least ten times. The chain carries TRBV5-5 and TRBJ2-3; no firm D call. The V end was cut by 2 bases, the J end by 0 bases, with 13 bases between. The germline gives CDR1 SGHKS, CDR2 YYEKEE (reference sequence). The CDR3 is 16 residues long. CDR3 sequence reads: CASSLFPHASTDTQYF. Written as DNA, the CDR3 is TGTGCCAGCAGCTTATTCCCCCACGCTAGCACAGATACGCAGTATTTT.

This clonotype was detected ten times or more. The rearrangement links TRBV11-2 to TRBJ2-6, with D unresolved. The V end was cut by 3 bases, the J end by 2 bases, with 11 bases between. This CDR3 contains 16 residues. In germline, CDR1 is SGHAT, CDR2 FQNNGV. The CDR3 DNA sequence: TGTGCCAGCAGCTTGTACACCCTTACTGGGGCCAACGTCCTGACTTTC. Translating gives CASSLYTLTGANVLTF.

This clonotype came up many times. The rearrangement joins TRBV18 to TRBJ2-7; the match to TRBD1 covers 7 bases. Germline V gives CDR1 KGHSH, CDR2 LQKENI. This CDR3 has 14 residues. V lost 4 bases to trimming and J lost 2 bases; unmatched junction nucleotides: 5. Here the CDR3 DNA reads TGTGCCAGCTCACACGGGACAGCCACCTACGAGCAGTACTTC. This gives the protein CASSHGTATYEQYF.

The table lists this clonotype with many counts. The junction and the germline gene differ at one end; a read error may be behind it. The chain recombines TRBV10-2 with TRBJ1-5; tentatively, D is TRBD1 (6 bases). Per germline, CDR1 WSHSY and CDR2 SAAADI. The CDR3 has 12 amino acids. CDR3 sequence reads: CASAGDHQPQNF. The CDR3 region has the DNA TGCGCCAGCGCAGGGGACCATCAGCCCCAGAATTTT.

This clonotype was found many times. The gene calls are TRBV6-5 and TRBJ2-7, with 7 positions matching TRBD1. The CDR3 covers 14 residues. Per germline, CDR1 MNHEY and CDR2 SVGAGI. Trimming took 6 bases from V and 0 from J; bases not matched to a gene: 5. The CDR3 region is CASSWTGVSYEQYF. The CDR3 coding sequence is TGTGCCAGCAGCTGGACAGGAGTCTCCTACGAGCAGTACTTC.

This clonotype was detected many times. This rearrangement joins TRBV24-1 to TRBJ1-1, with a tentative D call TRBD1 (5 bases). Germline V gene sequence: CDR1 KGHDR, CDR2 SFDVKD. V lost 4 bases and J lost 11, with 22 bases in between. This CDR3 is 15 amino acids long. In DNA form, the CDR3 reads TGTGCCACCAGTGACCAAAGCAAAACGGGACCCCGGGCTTTCTTT. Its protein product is CATSDQSKTGPRAFF.

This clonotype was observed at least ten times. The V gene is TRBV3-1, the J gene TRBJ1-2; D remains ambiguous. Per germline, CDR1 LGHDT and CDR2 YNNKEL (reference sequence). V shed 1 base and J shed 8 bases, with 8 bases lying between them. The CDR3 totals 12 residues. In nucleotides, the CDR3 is TGTGCCAGCAGCCAAGTCTTTGAGGGCTACACCTTC. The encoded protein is CASSQVFEGYTF.

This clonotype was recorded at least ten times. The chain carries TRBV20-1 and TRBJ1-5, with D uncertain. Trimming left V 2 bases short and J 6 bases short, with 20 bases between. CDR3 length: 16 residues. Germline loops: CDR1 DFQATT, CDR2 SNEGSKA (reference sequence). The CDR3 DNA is TGCAGTGCTAGACCTCCCTTGGAGGGTGATGGTCAGCCCCAGCATTTT. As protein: CSARPPLEGDGQPQHF.

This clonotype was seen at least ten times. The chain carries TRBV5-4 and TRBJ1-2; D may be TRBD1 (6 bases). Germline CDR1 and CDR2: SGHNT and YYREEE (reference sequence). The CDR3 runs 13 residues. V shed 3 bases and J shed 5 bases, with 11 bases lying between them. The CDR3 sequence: CASSSQGEYGYTF. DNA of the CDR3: TGTGCCAGCAGCTCACAGGGTGAATATGGCTACACCTTC.

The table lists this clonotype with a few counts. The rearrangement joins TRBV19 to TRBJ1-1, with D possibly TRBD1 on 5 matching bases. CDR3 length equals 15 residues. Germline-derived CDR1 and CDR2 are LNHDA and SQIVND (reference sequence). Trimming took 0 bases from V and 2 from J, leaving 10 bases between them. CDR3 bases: TGTGCCAGTAGTATAGACGGGGGAATTAACACTGAAGCTTTCTTT. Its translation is CASSIDGGINTEAFF.

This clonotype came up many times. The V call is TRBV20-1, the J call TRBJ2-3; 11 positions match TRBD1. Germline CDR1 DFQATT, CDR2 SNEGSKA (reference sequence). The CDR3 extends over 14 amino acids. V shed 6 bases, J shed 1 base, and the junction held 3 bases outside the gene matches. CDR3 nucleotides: TGCAGTGCCTGGACAGGGGGCGGCACAGATACGCAGTATTTT. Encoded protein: CSAWTGGGTDTQYF.

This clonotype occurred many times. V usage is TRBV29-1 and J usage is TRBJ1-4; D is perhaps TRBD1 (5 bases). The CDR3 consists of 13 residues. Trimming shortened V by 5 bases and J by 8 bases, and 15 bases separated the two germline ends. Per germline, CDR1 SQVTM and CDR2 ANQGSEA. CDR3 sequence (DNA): TGCAGCGTTTCTTACCCAAACAGGGAAAAACTGTTTTTT. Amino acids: CSVSYPNREKLFF.

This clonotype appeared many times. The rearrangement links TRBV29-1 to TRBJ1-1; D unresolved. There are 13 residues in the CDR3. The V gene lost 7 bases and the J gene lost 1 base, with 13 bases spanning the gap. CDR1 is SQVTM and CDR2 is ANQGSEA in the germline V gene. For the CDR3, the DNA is TGCAGCGGTAACAGACTCCCGAACACTGAAGCTTTCTTT. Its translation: CSGNRLPNTEAFF.

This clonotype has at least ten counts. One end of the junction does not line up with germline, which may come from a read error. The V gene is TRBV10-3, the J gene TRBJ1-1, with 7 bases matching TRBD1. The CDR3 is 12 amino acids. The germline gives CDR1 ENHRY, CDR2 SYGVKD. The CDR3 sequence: CAISESRGGYNF. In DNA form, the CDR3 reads TGTGCCATCAGTGAGTCTCGAGGGGGCTATAACTTT.

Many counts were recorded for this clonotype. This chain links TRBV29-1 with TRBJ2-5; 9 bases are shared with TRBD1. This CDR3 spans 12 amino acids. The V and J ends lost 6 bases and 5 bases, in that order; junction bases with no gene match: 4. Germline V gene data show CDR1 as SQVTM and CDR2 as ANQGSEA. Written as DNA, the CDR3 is TGCAGCGTGGGGACAGGGCTGGAGACCCAGTACTTC. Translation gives CSVGTGLETQYF.

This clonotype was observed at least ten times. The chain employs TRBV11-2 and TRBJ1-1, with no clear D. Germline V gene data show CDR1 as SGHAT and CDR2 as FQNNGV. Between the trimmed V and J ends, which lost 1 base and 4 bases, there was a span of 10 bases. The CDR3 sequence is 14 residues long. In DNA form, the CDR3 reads TGTGCCAGCAGCTTAGCCAAGTCAGCCACTGAAGCTTTCTTT. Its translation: CASSLAKSATEAFF.